The clone carrying this TCR beta chain occurred a few times. Its antigen is still unknown. This entry belongs to a study of T-cell memory formation after mild COVID-19. The study, taken as a whole, reports: Nothing confirmed that second-wave clones peaking on day 37 were specific for SARS-CoV-2.

MiXCR, run by TCRdb on the 5' RACE reads, gives a single entry per CDR3 protein. The sample includes approximately 260,000 distinct CDR3 sequences, roughly 17% of them seen just once. V was trimmed by 1 base and J by 11 bases, leaving 14 bases between them. This CDR3 has 13 residues. Germline V gene data show CDR1 as SGHVS and CDR2 as FQNEAQ. V usage is TRBV7-8 and J usage is TRBJ1-1, with TRBD1 as a possible D gene (5 bases). The receptor was derived from a man aged 18 to 29 who had mild COVID-19 (a few samples of this study predate the infection). Cell type and time point are not known. The sample was PBMCs or a T cell subset sorted from them (not recorded which). Here the CDR3 DNA reads TGTGCCAGCAGCTTAGAACAGGCCCGTGCTGCTTTCTTT. Amino acid sequence: CASSLEQARAAFF.